Below, one TCR beta chain is given with its context. This sample is drawn from a study of control samples from healthy donors and cancer patients. CDR1 and CDR2 (germline): SGHVS, FQNEAQ. The CDR3 has 14 residues. Between the trimmed V and J ends, which lost 0 bases and 7 bases, there was a span of 9 bases. Clones were sequenced by immunoSEQ multiplex PCR, and TCRdb holds only the in-frame ones, with some missing. The profile covers 150,000 to 200,000 clones, with 80% to 95% appearing a single time and 2% to 2.5% taken by the ten largest. The rearrangement links TRBV7-8 to TRBJ2-2, with D perhaps matching TRBD2 (6 bases). This receptor was taken from a woman aged 40 to 49 in good health. Material: blood. The CDR3 sequence: CASSLASGFGELFF. CDR3 nucleotide sequence: TGTGCCAGCAGCTTAGCTAGCGGTTTCGGGGAGCTGTTTTTT. Complete variable domain (other parts from reference TRBV7-8 and TRBJ2-2): GAGVSQSPRYKVAKRGQDVALRCDPISGHVSLFWYQQALGQGPEFLTYFQNEAQLDKSGLPSDRFFAERPEGSVSTLKIQRTQQEDSAVYLCASSLASGFGELFFGEGSRLTVL.